Sequencing of this T cell receptor (beta chain) was carried out in a study of OX40 agonist ivuxolimab in advanced cancers. Assay: immunoSEQ multiplex PCR; the TCRdb copy retains only in-frame clones and omits some. The data contain 70,000 to 85,000 clones, approximately 92% of them seen just once; the ten biggest clones take up 4% to 5.5%. The TCR comes from an adult with an advanced solid tumor such as melanoma, head and neck, liver or kidney cancer. The sample was CD4+ or CD8+ T cells sorted from blood, taken in a trial of the OX40 agonist ivuxolimab.

The CDR3 DNA follows: TGTGCCAGCAATAGACAGGGGGAAACTGAAGCTTTCTTT. Protein sequence: CASNRQGETEAFF. The chain is built from TRBV2 and TRBJ1-1; 9 nucleotides agree with TRBD1. CDR3 length: 13 amino acids. Per germline, CDR1 SNHLY and CDR2 FYNNEI. V trimming: 7 bases; J trimming: 5 bases; junction bases outside the gene matches: 5.